A single sample gave rise to the 28 T cell receptor beta chains below, sequenced in a study of patients and donors after allogeneic stem cell transplantation. TCRdb recomputed calls from the RT-PCR reads with MiXCR, one row per CDR3 protein. The table includes over 130,000 distinct CDR3 sequences, about a third detected once. The sequencing input was blood, either unsorted or a sorted T cell fraction (not recorded which). The receptors here all came from a human donor who was either an allogeneic HSCT recipient or a stem cell or donor lymphocyte infusion donor (not recorded which). It is not recorded whose cells these are; they may come from a transplant donor.

This rearrangement joins TRBV20-1 to TRBJ2-3; 12 nucleotides line up with TRBD2. Losses at the gene ends were 1 base for V and 6 bases for J; bases not matched to a gene: 14. In germline, CDR1 is DFQATT, CDR2 SNEGSKA (reference sequence). The CDR3 runs 18 residues. The CDR3 sequence is CSARATLAGGPPADTQYF. The DNA for the CDR3 is TGCAGTGCTAGAGCCACACTAGCGGGGGGCCCTCCAGCGGATACGCAGTATTTT.

This clonotype was observed a single time. The chain employs TRBV28 and TRBJ2-2; a possible D gene is TRBD2 (6 bases). This CDR3 comprises 16 residues. The germline CDR1 and CDR2 sequences are MDHEN and SYDVKM. Between the trimmed V and J ends, which lost 5 bases and 1 base, there was a span of 14 bases. The chain's CDR3 is CASSTSPRGNTGELFF. CDR3 coding DNA: TGTGCCAGCAGTACTAGCCCGCGGGGGAACACCGGGGAGCTGTTTTTT.

The CDR3 region has the DNA TGTGCCAGCAGTCCTCCGATGGGTCAGCTTAGGGAGCAGTACTTC. Translating gives CASSPPMGQLREQYF. V usage is TRBV27 and J usage is TRBJ2-7, with no clear D. This CDR3 spans 15 amino acids. Trimming cost V 5 bases and J 7 bases, with 21 bases left between them. Germline V gene lookup returns CDR1 MNHEY and CDR2 SMNVEV (reference sequence).

This clonotype was seen repeatedly, ten times or more. The chain carries TRBV11-2 and TRBJ1-1; no definite D call. Trimming removed 3 bases from V and 0 bases from J, with 17 bases in between. Germline V lookup: CDR1 SGHAT, CDR2 FQNNGV. This CDR3 is 17 amino acids long. The CDR3 sequence: CASSFLSMGSMNTEAFF. CDR3 coding DNA: TGTGCCAGCAGCTTTCTTTCGATGGGATCCATGAACACTGAAGCTTTCTTT. Full variable domain (missing parts from reference TRBV11-2 and TRBJ1-1): EAGVAQSPRYKIIEKRQSVAFWCNPISGHATLYWYQQILGQGPKLLIQFQNNGVVDDSQLPKDRFSAERLKGVDSTLKIQPAKLEDSAVYLCASSFLSMGSMNTEAFFGQGTRLTVV.

V gene TRBV10-3 combines with J gene TRBJ1-1, with a tentative D call TRBD1 (5 bases). The CDR3 extends over 17 amino acids. The V gene's germline CDR1 is ENHRY and CDR2 SYGVKD. The V and J ends lost 3 bases and 1 base respectively, with 18 bases between them. CDR3 bases: TGTGCCATCAGTGAATGGGGGGACGCGTTGCGGAACACTGAAGCTTTCTTT. It encodes CAISEWGDALRNTEAFF.

In this sample, this clonotype turned up a few times. CDR3 amino acids: CSVGAGQGISVGYTF. CDR3 in DNA: TGCAGCGTTGGAGCGGGACAGGGAATTTCTGTGGGCTACACCTTC. The chain joins TRBV29-1 to TRBJ1-2, with 9 bases that match TRBD1. Germline V CDR1 and CDR2: SQVTM, ANQGSEA. CDR3 size: 15 residues. The V gene end was trimmed by 4 bases and the J gene end by 8 bases; junction bases not matched to a gene: 14.

This clonotype appeared a few times. CDR3 coding DNA: TGTGCCAGCACCATTCTGGACCTCAGGGTTCGGGGCACTGAAGCTTTCTTT. It translates to CASTILDLRVRGTEAFF. The rearrangement joins TRBV27 to TRBJ1-1; TRBD1 is a possible D gene (5 bases). From germline, CDR1 is MNHEY and CDR2 SMNVEV (reference sequence). Trimming removed 7 bases from V and 4 bases from J, with 25 bases in between. There are 17 residues in the CDR3.

The gene calls are TRBV12-3 or TRBV12-4 and TRBJ1-6; unclear D gene. The CDR3 extends over 15 amino acids. Between the trimmed V and J ends, which lost 7 bases and 3 bases, there was a span of 13 bases. The CDR3 is CASMGNKVYNSPLHF. In nucleotides, the CDR3 is TGTGCCAGCATGGGGAACAAGGTCTATAATTCACCCCTCCACTTT.

The chain combines TRBV7-2 with TRBJ2-5; D is possibly TRBD1 or TRBD2 (6 bases each). V lost 6 bases and J 2 bases, leaving 16 bases between the germline ends. The germline V gene has CDR1 SGHTA and CDR2 FQGNSA. There are 15 residues in the CDR3. In nucleotides, the CDR3 is TGTGCCAGCAGTTATGGGGGGCTAGTACAAGAGACCCAGTACTTC. Amino acid sequence: CASSYGGLVQETQYF. Full variable domain (remainder filled in from reference TRBV7-2 and TRBJ2-5): GAGVSQSPSNKVTEKGKDVELRCDPISGHTALYWYRQSLGQGLEFLIYFQGNSAPDKSGLPSDRFSAERTGGSVSTLTIQRTQQEDSAVYLCASSYGGLVQETQYFGPGTRLLVL.

In this sample, this clonotype turned up a few times. The CDR3 spells CASSPDRVTDTQYF. The CDR3 DNA sequence: TGTGCCAGCAGCCCGGACAGGGTCACAGATACGCAGTATTTT. The chain recombines TRBV3-1 with TRBJ2-3; 8 nucleotides agree with TRBD1. The V segment lost 4 bases and the J segment 2 bases; nucleotides outside the gene matches: 2. Per germline, CDR1 LGHDT and CDR2 YNNKEL (reference sequence). This CDR3 comprises 14 residues.

This clonotype was seen at least ten times. This chain joins TRBV10-3 and TRBJ1-4; perhaps TRBD1 as D (5 bases). The CDR3 contains 13 residues. Germline V gene sequence: CDR1 ENHRY, CDR2 SYGVKD. The V end was cut by 11 bases, the J end by 5 bases, with 15 bases between. The CDR3 loop reads CAVTRDLNEKLFF. CDR3 sequence (DNA): TGTGCCGTCACCAGGGACTTAAATGAAAAACTGTTTTTT.

This clonotype showed up just a few times. This sequence joins TRBV9 and TRBJ1-1; D unresolved. From germline, CDR1 is SGDLS and CDR2 YYNGEE. The CDR3 is made up of 15 amino acids. Trimming removed 0 bases from V and 5 bases from J, with 14 bases in between. CDR3 DNA: TGTGCCAGCAGCGTAGGGTGGGGAACGGGAACTGAAGCTTTCTTT. Translating it yields CASSVGWGTGTEAFF.

This clonotype came up a few times. The chain employs TRBV4-2 and TRBJ1-2; weak D call: TRBD1 (5 bases). The germline V gene has CDR1 LGHNA and CDR2 YNFKEQ. The CDR3 loop spans 12 amino acids. V was shortened by 1 base and J by 10 bases, with 10 bases between the two germline ends. DNA for the CDR3: TGTGCCAGCAGCCAAGCGGGACGCGACTACACCTTC. It codes for CASSQAGRDYTF.

This clonotype was seen a few times. This chain uses TRBV29-1 with TRBJ2-3; 8 bases match TRBD2. The length of the CDR3 is 16 residues. J was trimmed by 0 bases and V by 4 bases; bases with no gene match: 9. The V gene's germline CDR1 is SQVTM and CDR2 ANQGSEA. The CDR3 loop is CSVVAGGSPSTDTQYF. The CDR3 bases are TGCAGCGTTGTTGCGGGGGGCTCTCCTAGCACAGATACGCAGTATTTT.

This clonotype was observed a few times. The chain has TRBV27 and TRBJ1-1; no definite D call. V dropped 1 base and J dropped 1 base, with 4 bases sitting between them. The V gene's germline CDR1 is MNHEY and CDR2 SMNVEV (reference sequence). This CDR3 has 13 amino acids. CDR3 DNA: TGTGCCAGCAGTTTATTGGCGAACACTGAAGCTTTCTTT. As protein: CASSLLANTEAFF.

This sequence joins TRBV6-5 and TRBJ2-1; TRBD2 matches at 13 bases. V gave up 6 bases and J gave up 5 bases; unmatched junction bases: 4. The CDR3 length is 15 residues. Germline V gene data show CDR1 as MNHEY and CDR2 as SVGAGI. CDR3 protein: CASRQGLAGNNEQFF. In nucleotides, the CDR3 is TGTGCCAGCAGACAGGGACTAGCGGGGAACAATGAGCAGTTCTTC.

This chain links TRBV11-1 with TRBJ2-1, with D perhaps given as TRBD1 or TRBD2 (5 bases each). This CDR3 contains 15 residues. V shed 6 bases and J shed 2 bases, with 14 bases lying between them. Germline V gene data show CDR1 as SGHAT and CDR2 as FQDESV (reference sequence). The DNA of the CDR3 is TGTGCCAGCAGTTTTGGGGACCGACCCTACAATGAGCAGTTCTTC. Its protein is CASSFGDRPYNEQFF.

The chain employs TRBV20-1 and TRBJ1-1, with 8 bases matching TRBD1. There are 13 residues in the CDR3. The V segment lost 5 bases and the J segment 4 bases; nucleotides outside the gene matches: 6. CDR1 and CDR2 (germline): DFQATT, SNEGSKA (reference sequence). CDR3 in amino acids: CSAPRDRRTEAFF. The CDR3 DNA is TGCAGTGCTCCTCGGGACAGGCGCACTGAAGCTTTCTTT.

The genes are TRBV12-3 or TRBV12-4 and TRBJ1-6; 12 nucleotides agree with TRBD1. CDR3 length: 16 amino acids. Losses at the gene ends were 1 base for V and 10 bases for J; bases not matched to a gene: 5. CDR3 sequence reads: CASSLVTGTGGSPLHF. CDR3 coding DNA: TGTGCCAGCAGTTTAGTGACCGGGACAGGGGGCTCACCCCTCCACTTT.

This chain connects TRBV28 to TRBJ2-5; 7 bases align to TRBD2. After removal of 5 bases from V and 5 bases from J, the junction contained 14 bases not matched to a gene. The CDR3 runs 16 residues. In germline, CDR1 is MDHEN, CDR2 SYDVKM. This CDR3 reads CASSSRDYPLQETQYF. The CDR3 coding sequence is TGTGCCAGCAGTAGCCGGGACTACCCACTTCAGGAGACCCAGTACTTC.

The sample holds a few counts of this clonotype. The V gene is TRBV6-2 or TRBV6-3, the J gene TRBJ1-1; D remains unclear. V shed 6 bases and J shed 7 bases, with 12 bases lying between them. This CDR3 comprises 12 residues. Germline CDR1 MNHEY, CDR2 SVGEGT. The CDR3 loop reads CASRKTACEAFF. The CDR3 DNA reads TGTGCCAGCAGAAAGACGGCTTGTGAAGCTTTCTTT.

This clonotype was found a few times. The chain uses TRBV28 and TRBJ2-5, with D uncertain. Trimming left V 2 bases short and J 1 base short, with 5 bases between. The CDR3 consists of 13 residues. Germline CDR1 MDHEN, CDR2 SYDVKM. The CDR3 DNA is TGTGCCAGCAGTTTAGGACCCCAAGAGACCCAGTACTTC. It is translated as CASSLGPQETQYF.

This clonotype was counted a few times. The V call is TRBV28, the J call TRBJ1-1; D gene uncertain. Germline CDR1 is MDHEN and CDR2 is SYDVKM. The CDR3 length is 14 residues. V lost 6 bases, J lost 0 bases, and 11 bases lay in between. CDR3: CASRAHAMNTEAFF. The DNA of the CDR3 is TGTGCCAGCAGGGCACACGCGATGAACACTGAAGCTTTCTTT. Using reference TRBV28 and TRBJ1-1 for the parts outside the CDR3, the full variable domain is DVKVTQSSRYLVKRTGEKVFLECVQDMDHENMFWYRQDPGLGLRLIYFSYDVKMKEKGDIPEGYSVSREKKERFSLILESASTNQTSMYLCASRAHAMNTEAFFGQGTRLTVV.

The genes are TRBV6-2 or TRBV6-3 and TRBJ1-1; D is unresolved. CDR1 and CDR2 (germline): MNHEY, SVGEGT. This CDR3 contains 11 residues. Trimming cost V 4 bases and J 3 bases, with 3 bases left between them. For the CDR3, the DNA is TGTGCCAGCAGTTCTGACACTGAAGCTTTCTTT. The encoded protein is CASSSDTEAFF.

The genes are TRBV12-3 or TRBV12-4 and TRBJ2-7, with 8 nucleotides matching TRBD2. J gave up 2 bases and V 5 bases, and 5 bases lay outside the gene matches. This CDR3 has 14 amino acids. The CDR3 loop is CASSPIAGPYEQYF. CDR3 in DNA: TGTGCCAGCAGTCCCATAGCGGGGCCCTACGAGCAGTACTTC.

This clonotype was seen a few times. The chain has TRBV12-3 or TRBV12-4 and TRBJ1-2, with unresolved D. The CDR3 length is 12 residues. The V gene lost 8 bases and the J gene lost 2 bases, with 9 bases spanning the gap. The CDR3 loop is CASGDDNYGYTF. The CDR3 DNA is TGTGCCAGCGGTGACGACAACTATGGCTACACCTTC.

This chain joins TRBV9 and TRBJ1-4; possibly TRBD1 for D (6 bases). Trimming stripped 3 bases from V and 4 bases from J, with 16 bases between. The CDR3 sequence is 16 residues long. Germline V gene sequence: CDR1 SGDLS, CDR2 YYNGEE. The CDR3 DNA reads TGTGCCAGCAGCGCCGAAGGGGGGACCCGTAATGAAAAACTGTTTTTT. Its translation: CASSAEGGTRNEKLFF.

The V and J genes are TRBV7-2 and TRBJ1-3, with a possible D match to TRBD1 (6 bases). In germline, CDR1 is SGHTA, CDR2 FQGNSA. The V and J ends lost 2 bases and 7 bases respectively, with 12 bases between them. The CDR3 has 14 residues. The CDR3 nucleotides read TGTGCCAGCAGCTTAAGGGTAGGGGGGAACACCATATATTTT. It yields the protein CASSLRVGGNTIYF. Full variable domain (rest looked up from reference TRBV7-2 and TRBJ1-3): GAGVSQSPSNKVTEKGKDVELRCDPISGHTALYWYRQSLGQGLEFLIYFQGNSAPDKSGLPSDRFSAERTGGSVSTLTIQRTQQEDSAVYLCASSLRVGGNTIYFGEGSWLTVV.